The clone carrying this TCR beta chain appeared a few times. What it binds is not known. The sample is drawn from a study of blood T cells in healthy people across ages. Notes on the study in general: Donors of long life had a larger count of naive CD4+ cells and greater diversity than aged donors.

Primers used in a second PCR of about 6 to 12 cycles were a sample-barcoded 5' primer and a J-beta primer mix. Tagging of each cDNA molecule was performed by a template-switch adaptor with 12 random nucleotides. TCRdb reanalysed the 5' RACE reads using MiXCR and keeps one entry per CDR3 protein. The sample contains around 650,000 distinct CDR3 sequences, around 38% of which appear only once. The CDR3 contains 12 residues. Germline loops: CDR1 KGHDR, CDR2 SFDVKD. Trimming pared 5 bases from V and 13 bases from J, leaving 14 bases between. This sequence joins TRBV24-1 and TRBJ2-1; D perhaps matches TRBD1 (6 bases). Sequenced sample: blood. The TCR sequence derives from a man at least 80 years old in good health. The CDR3 DNA reads as TGTGCCACCAGTGTCCAGGGGATTGAACAGTTCTTC. Protein: CATSVQGIEQFF.